Shown below are 21 T cell receptor beta chains from a single sample sequenced in a study of cytomegalovirus exposure and HLA in healthy donors. This PCR relied on a set of 60 Vbeta primers and 13 Jbeta primers. Measured with immunoSEQ multiplex PCR; TCRdb has only the in-frame clones, and not every one. The table lists more than 110,000 clones, 75% of them singletons, with around 7% in the top ten. The sample consisted of PBMCs. The receptors originated from a man aged 30-40 years in good health and CMV-seronegative.

CDR3 sequence: CASSGRRREGDGYTF. The CDR3 DNA sequence: TGTGCCAGCAGCGGTCGGAGGAGGGAGGGTGATGGCTACACCTTC. The gene calls are TRBV9 and TRBJ1-2; D unclear. CDR1 is SGDLS and CDR2 is YYNGEE in the germline V gene. V gave up 3 bases and J gave up 6 bases, with 18 bases separating them. This CDR3 comprises 15 residues.

The chain couples TRBV6-6 to TRBJ2-7, with 9 bases identical to TRBD1. The CDR3 extends over 15 amino acids. V lost 4 bases, J lost 3 bases, and 7 bases stayed unmatched. Germline assignment: CDR1 MNHNY and CDR2 SVGAGI (reference sequence). CDR3 region: CASSSPRTGDYEQYF. The CDR3 DNA sequence: TGTGCCAGCAGTTCCCCCAGGACAGGGGACTACGAGCAGTACTTC.

The chain couples TRBV28 to TRBJ1-5; 10 bases agree with TRBD1. Germline V lookup: CDR1 MDHEN, CDR2 SYDVKM. V lost 8 bases and J lost 9; bases outside the gene matches: 16. CDR3 length: 16 amino acids. CDR3 residues: CASAYRDRGSSRPQHF. CDR3 nucleotides: TGTGCCAGCGCTTACCGGGACAGGGGCTCGAGTCGGCCCCAGCATTTT.

The V and J genes are TRBV6-1 and TRBJ2-2; tentatively, D is TRBD2 (5 bases). Trimming took off 3 bases at V and 1 base at J, with 6 bases between the two ends. The germline V gene has CDR1 MNHNS and CDR2 SASEGT. This CDR3 is built from 14 residues. The CDR3 sequence: CASSEGVNTGELFF. The CDR3 nucleotides are TGTGCCAGCAGTGAGGGAGTGAACACCGGGGAGCTGTTTTTT.

This rearrangement joins TRBV6-5 to TRBJ1-2; D call uncertain. This CDR3 region has 14 residues. Germline V gene sequence: CDR1 MNHEY, CDR2 SVGAGI. V lost 5 bases to trimming and J lost 0 bases, with 10 bases between them. The CDR3 DNA sequence: TGTGCCAGCAGTGTGGCGGAAGCTAACTATGGCTACACCTTC. Its translation is CASSVAEANYGYTF.

The chain links TRBV27 to TRBJ2-7; 7 bases align to TRBD1. The length of the CDR3 is 14 residues. The V gene's germline CDR1 is MNHEY and CDR2 SMNVEV (reference sequence). The V segment lost 6 bases and the J segment 5 bases; nucleotides outside the gene matches: 10. The CDR3 nucleotides are TGTGCCAGCAGAAAGACAGGGCTCCAGGACGAGCAGTACTTC. Its protein product is CASRKTGLQDEQYF.

The chain recombines TRBV7-9 with TRBJ2-3; weak D call: TRBD2 (5 bases). V lost 5 bases and J lost 2, with 23 bases in between. The germline gives CDR1 SEHNR, CDR2 FQNEAQ (reference sequence). The CDR3 totals 18 residues. This CDR3 is CASSPIGRASSNTDTQYF. The CDR3 DNA sequence: TGTGCCAGCAGCCCTATAGGGAGAGCTAGCAGTAACACAGATACGCAGTATTTT.

This rearrangement joins TRBV6-1 to TRBJ1-1, with TRBD1 identical over 10 bases. CDR3 length: 12 amino acids. J gave up 11 bases and V 6 bases, and 6 bases lay outside the gene matches. Germline V CDR1 and CDR2: MNHNS, SASEGT. CDR3 bases: TGTGCCAGCAGAGCCGGACAGGGGGGTGCTTTCTTT. Translation: CASRAGQGGAFF.

J is TRBJ1-4 and V is TRBV11-2; 9 bases agree with TRBD1. Losses at the gene ends were 4 bases for V and 6 bases for J; bases not matched to a gene: 3. The germline CDR1 and CDR2 sequences are SGHAT and FQNNGV. This CDR3 spans 14 amino acids. The CDR3 sequence is CASSSRDRDEKLFF. The CDR3 coding sequence is TGTGCCAGCAGCTCCCGGGACAGGGATGAAAAACTGTTTTTT. Using reference TRBV11-2 and TRBJ1-4 for the parts outside the CDR3, the full variable domain is EAGVAQSPRYKIIEKRQSVAFWCNPISGHATLYWYQQILGQGPKLLIQFQNNGVVDDSQLPKDRFSAERLKGVDSTLKIQPAKLEDSAVYLCASSSRDRDEKLFFGSGTQLSVL.

This clone was observed once. The CDR3 DNA reads as TGTGCCAGCAGCGCAGCGAGGGAAGGTCAGCCCCAGCATTTT. This codes for CASSAAREGQPQHF. The chain is built from TRBV7-9 and TRBJ1-5; no clear D gene. There are 14 residues in the CDR3. The germline V gene encodes CDR1 SEHNR and CDR2 FQNEAQ (reference sequence). V gave up 5 bases and J gave up 6 bases, with 14 bases separating them.

The chain carries TRBV4-2 and TRBJ2-3, with 9 bases matching TRBD2. V dropped 4 bases and J dropped 5; count of bases not matched to a gene: 10. There are 16 residues in the CDR3. Germline values: CDR1 LGHNA, CDR2 YNFKEQ. Written as DNA, the CDR3 is TGTGCCAGCAGCCCCAGGGCTAGCGGGACGAGAGATACGCAGTATTTT. Residues: CASSPRASGTRDTQYF.

The V gene is TRBV10-2, the J gene TRBJ1-2; no clear D gene. The CDR3 is made up of 15 amino acids. In germline, CDR1 is WSHSY, CDR2 SAAADI. The V gene lost 3 bases and the J gene lost 1 base, with 12 bases spanning the gap. CDR3 residues: CASSDPDNYNYGYTF. CDR3 DNA: TGCGCCAGCAGTGACCCCGACAATTATAACTATGGCTACACCTTC.

V is TRBV5-4 and J is TRBJ1-2; D is undetermined. From germline, CDR1 is SGHNT and CDR2 YYREEE (reference sequence). This CDR3 region has 14 residues. Trimming left V 4 bases short and J 5 bases short, with 15 bases between. The CDR3 protein is CASSNLDWDYGYTF. CDR3 coding DNA: TGTGCCAGCAGCAATCTGGACTGGGATTATGGCTACACCTTC.

The J gene is TRBJ2-1, the V gene TRBV28; D gene uncertain. The CDR3 sequence is 14 residues long. Germline V lookup: CDR1 MDHEN, CDR2 SYDVKM. Trimming took 4 bases from V and 8 from J, leaving 15 bases between them. The CDR3 DNA is TGTGCCAGCAGTTGGTCGAGTGTTTTCTATGAGCAGTTCTTC. This gives the protein CASSWSSVFYEQFF.

The CDR3 reads CASSLVWQSSNEQFF. The DNA of the CDR3 is TGTGCCAGCAGCTTAGTATGGCAGTCTAGCAATGAGCAGTTCTTC. The chain recombines TRBV7-8 with TRBJ2-1; D unresolved. CDR1 is SGHVS, CDR2 FQNEAQ, per germline. Trimming removed 1 base at V and 6 bases at J, with 13 bases between. The CDR3 covers 15 residues.

The chain carries TRBV2 and TRBJ1-1; 7 bases agree with TRBD1. The CDR3 totals 13 residues. Germline assignment: CDR1 SNHLY and CDR2 FYNNEI. Trimming took 6 bases from V and 3 from J; bases not matched to a gene: 4. The CDR3 nucleotides are TGTGCCAGCAGCCAGGGGGAGGACACTGAAGCTTTCTTT. Translated: CASSQGEDTEAFF.

V usage is TRBV6-6 and J usage is TRBJ2-3, with TRBD2 matching over 8 bases. The germline gives CDR1 MNHNY, CDR2 SVGAGI (reference sequence). J was trimmed by 2 bases and V by 2 bases; bases with no gene match: 6. The CDR3 is 16 residues long. CDR3 in amino acids: CASSYPAGGATDTQYF. In nucleotides, the CDR3 is TGTGCCAGCAGTTACCCGGCGGGAGGAGCCACAGATACGCAGTATTTT.

The chain links TRBV5-1 to TRBJ2-7; D might be TRBD1 (5 bases). Trimming pared 4 bases from V and 2 bases from J, leaving 19 bases between. The CDR3 is made up of 16 amino acids. The germline gives CDR1 SGHRS, CDR2 YFSETQ. CDR3 sequence (DNA): TGCGCCAGCAGCCTGACAGTTACAGTCAACGCCTACGAGCAGTACTTC. Amino acids: CASSLTVTVNAYEQYF. Full variable domain (remainder filled in from reference TRBV5-1 and TRBJ2-7): KAGVTQTPRYLIKTRGQQVTLSCSPISGHRSVSWYQQTPGQGLQFLFEYFSETQRNKGNFPGRFSGRQFSNSRSEMNVSTLELGDSALYLCASSLTVTVNAYEQYFGPGTRLTVT.

The chain has TRBV27 and TRBJ2-1, with TRBD2 matching 11 bases. Per germline, CDR1 MNHEY and CDR2 SMNVEV (reference sequence). Trimming took 5 bases from V and 4 from J; bases not matched to a gene: 7. The CDR3 is made up of 16 amino acids. In DNA form, the CDR3 reads TGTGCCAGCAGTAAAACTAGCGGGAGACTGTACAATGAGCAGTTCTTC. Protein product: CASSKTSGRLYNEQFF.

Details on this clone: Other DNA sequences in this specimen translate into the identical CDR3. This chain joins TRBV5-1 and TRBJ2-5; the match to TRBD2 covers 9 bases. Trimming removed 4 bases from V and 5 bases from J; junction bases left unmatched: 6. Germline values: CDR1 SGHRS, CDR2 YFSETQ. This CDR3 has 14 residues. The DNA for the CDR3 is TGCGCCAGCAGCCCGGGACTAGCCGGTGAGACCCAGTACTTC. Translation: CASSPGLAGETQYF.

This clone was seen only once. The V gene is TRBV5-1, the J gene TRBJ2-5, with D possibly matching TRBD2 (6 bases). V was clipped by 5 bases and J by 1 base, with 9 bases between them. The germline CDR1 and CDR2 sequences are SGHRS and YFSETQ. The CDR3 runs to 13 residues. The CDR3 loop reads CASRPGSQETQYF. DNA for the CDR3: TGCGCCAGCAGACCCGGGAGCCAAGAGACCCAGTACTTC.